This T cell receptor (beta chain) was captured by sequencing in a study of T cells and copy number aberrations in small-cell lung cancer (dated by TCRdb to the early 2020s). About the full investigation: Whole-exome sequencing of the same tumor regions was paired with TCR repertoire sequencing so that T cell metrics could be related to mutations and copy number aberrations. Tumor TCR data existed for 17 to 20 patients, while about 14 patients had TCR data covering both tumor and normal tissue.

TCR-beta CDR3 regions were amplified from genomic DNA with the immunoSEQ hsTCRB Kit using multiplexed V- and J-gene primers. Unique DNA barcodes were added in a second PCR, and samples were pooled together with a negative and a positive control. Sequencing of the pooled TCR-beta libraries was performed on an Illumina MiSeq using a 150-cycle paired-end protocol. From the authors' description of their analysis: Adaptive Biotechnologies processed the raw sequencing data and produced a report containing normalized, annotated TCR-beta repertoires. T-cell density was calculated by normalizing TCR-beta templates to usable DNA, with usable DNA estimated through amplification of housekeeping genes. Richness counted unique rearrangements, and clonality was defined as 1 minus Pielou's evenness. Intratumor TCR heterogeneity between regions was quantified with the Jaccard index, the Morisita overlap index, and the proportion of shared top-20 clonotypes. Held by TCRdb, this immuneACCESS table contains in-frame sequences only and omits some clones. Under half of the omission traces to an unresolved V gene where checked; the cause of the rest is unknown. V, J and clone size are those of that table, while D and trimming were read from the DNA. For this sample the table gives roughly 730 clones, of which about 86% were detected only once. Jointly, the top ten make up around 5% of the sample.

Overall study outcomes, separate from this receptor: Tumors had lower T-cell density, richness and clonality than adjacent lung tissue, though the difference in density was not significant. A small sample size, resulting from surgical resection being uncommon in small-cell lung cancer, limited the study, and the findings need validation. The TCR repertoire varied greatly across regions, with about 75-97.7% of clones confined to one region, an overlap lower than in localized NSCLC. Higher copy number aberration burden was negatively correlated with tumor T-cell density, richness and clonality. Every specimen was formalin-fixed paraffin-embedded tissue, a material known to introduce sequencing artifacts.

Relative to germline, V is 6 bases shorter and J is 4 bases shorter, with 18 bases between their ends. Its CDR3 holds 15 amino acids, cysteine through phenylalanine. Only the CDR3 portion is preserved as DNA: 45 bases, with reading frame beginning at the first base. The germline V gene (reference sequence) yields MNHNY for CDR1 and SVGAGI for CDR2. Donors were patients with limited-stage small-cell lung cancer who underwent surgical resection in Hangzhou, China, between about 2007 and 2020. All donors had upfront surgery without preoperative chemotherapy or radiotherapy, and none received immunotherapy before or after surgery. Each of the 15 to 20 patients in the sequenced cohort was a smoker or a heavy second-hand smoker. To represent spatial heterogeneity of the primary tumors, three regions were collected from each tumor FFPE block using a grid approach. Tumor regions were macrodissected to enrich malignant cells, and selection was limited to regions expected to yield at least 150 ng DNA. To characterize T cell repertoire heterogeneity, the study applied multi-region TCR-beta sequencing to resected limited-stage small-cell lung cancers and to tumor-adjacent lung tissue. Genomic DNA was extracted from FFPE tissue using the AllPrep DNA/RNA FFPE Kit (Qiagen).

Concerning this clone: There is no known antigen for this receptor. No much larger clone exists at a distance of one base, and base qualities are not known.

Rearrangement joined TRBV6-6 to TRBJ1-2, with no D gene named confidently. The material sequenced was tumor tissue. This receptor was identified in a man aged 60-69 years with small cell lung cancer. The CDR3: CASSQPGGLLYGYTF. The DNA sequence reads TGTGCCAGCAGCCAACCGGGAGGCCTACTCTATGGCTACACCTTC.